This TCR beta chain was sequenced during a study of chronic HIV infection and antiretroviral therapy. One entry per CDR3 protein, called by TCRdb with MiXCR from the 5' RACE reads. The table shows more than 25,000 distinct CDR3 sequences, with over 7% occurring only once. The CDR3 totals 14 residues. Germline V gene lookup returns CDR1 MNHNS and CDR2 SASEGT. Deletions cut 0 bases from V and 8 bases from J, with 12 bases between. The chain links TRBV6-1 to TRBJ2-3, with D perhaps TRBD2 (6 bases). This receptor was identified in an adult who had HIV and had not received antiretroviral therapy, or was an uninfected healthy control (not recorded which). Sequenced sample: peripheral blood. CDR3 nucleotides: TGTGCCAGCAGTGAAGCCCCGATAGCGGCTACGCAGTATTTT. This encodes CASSEAPIAATQYF.